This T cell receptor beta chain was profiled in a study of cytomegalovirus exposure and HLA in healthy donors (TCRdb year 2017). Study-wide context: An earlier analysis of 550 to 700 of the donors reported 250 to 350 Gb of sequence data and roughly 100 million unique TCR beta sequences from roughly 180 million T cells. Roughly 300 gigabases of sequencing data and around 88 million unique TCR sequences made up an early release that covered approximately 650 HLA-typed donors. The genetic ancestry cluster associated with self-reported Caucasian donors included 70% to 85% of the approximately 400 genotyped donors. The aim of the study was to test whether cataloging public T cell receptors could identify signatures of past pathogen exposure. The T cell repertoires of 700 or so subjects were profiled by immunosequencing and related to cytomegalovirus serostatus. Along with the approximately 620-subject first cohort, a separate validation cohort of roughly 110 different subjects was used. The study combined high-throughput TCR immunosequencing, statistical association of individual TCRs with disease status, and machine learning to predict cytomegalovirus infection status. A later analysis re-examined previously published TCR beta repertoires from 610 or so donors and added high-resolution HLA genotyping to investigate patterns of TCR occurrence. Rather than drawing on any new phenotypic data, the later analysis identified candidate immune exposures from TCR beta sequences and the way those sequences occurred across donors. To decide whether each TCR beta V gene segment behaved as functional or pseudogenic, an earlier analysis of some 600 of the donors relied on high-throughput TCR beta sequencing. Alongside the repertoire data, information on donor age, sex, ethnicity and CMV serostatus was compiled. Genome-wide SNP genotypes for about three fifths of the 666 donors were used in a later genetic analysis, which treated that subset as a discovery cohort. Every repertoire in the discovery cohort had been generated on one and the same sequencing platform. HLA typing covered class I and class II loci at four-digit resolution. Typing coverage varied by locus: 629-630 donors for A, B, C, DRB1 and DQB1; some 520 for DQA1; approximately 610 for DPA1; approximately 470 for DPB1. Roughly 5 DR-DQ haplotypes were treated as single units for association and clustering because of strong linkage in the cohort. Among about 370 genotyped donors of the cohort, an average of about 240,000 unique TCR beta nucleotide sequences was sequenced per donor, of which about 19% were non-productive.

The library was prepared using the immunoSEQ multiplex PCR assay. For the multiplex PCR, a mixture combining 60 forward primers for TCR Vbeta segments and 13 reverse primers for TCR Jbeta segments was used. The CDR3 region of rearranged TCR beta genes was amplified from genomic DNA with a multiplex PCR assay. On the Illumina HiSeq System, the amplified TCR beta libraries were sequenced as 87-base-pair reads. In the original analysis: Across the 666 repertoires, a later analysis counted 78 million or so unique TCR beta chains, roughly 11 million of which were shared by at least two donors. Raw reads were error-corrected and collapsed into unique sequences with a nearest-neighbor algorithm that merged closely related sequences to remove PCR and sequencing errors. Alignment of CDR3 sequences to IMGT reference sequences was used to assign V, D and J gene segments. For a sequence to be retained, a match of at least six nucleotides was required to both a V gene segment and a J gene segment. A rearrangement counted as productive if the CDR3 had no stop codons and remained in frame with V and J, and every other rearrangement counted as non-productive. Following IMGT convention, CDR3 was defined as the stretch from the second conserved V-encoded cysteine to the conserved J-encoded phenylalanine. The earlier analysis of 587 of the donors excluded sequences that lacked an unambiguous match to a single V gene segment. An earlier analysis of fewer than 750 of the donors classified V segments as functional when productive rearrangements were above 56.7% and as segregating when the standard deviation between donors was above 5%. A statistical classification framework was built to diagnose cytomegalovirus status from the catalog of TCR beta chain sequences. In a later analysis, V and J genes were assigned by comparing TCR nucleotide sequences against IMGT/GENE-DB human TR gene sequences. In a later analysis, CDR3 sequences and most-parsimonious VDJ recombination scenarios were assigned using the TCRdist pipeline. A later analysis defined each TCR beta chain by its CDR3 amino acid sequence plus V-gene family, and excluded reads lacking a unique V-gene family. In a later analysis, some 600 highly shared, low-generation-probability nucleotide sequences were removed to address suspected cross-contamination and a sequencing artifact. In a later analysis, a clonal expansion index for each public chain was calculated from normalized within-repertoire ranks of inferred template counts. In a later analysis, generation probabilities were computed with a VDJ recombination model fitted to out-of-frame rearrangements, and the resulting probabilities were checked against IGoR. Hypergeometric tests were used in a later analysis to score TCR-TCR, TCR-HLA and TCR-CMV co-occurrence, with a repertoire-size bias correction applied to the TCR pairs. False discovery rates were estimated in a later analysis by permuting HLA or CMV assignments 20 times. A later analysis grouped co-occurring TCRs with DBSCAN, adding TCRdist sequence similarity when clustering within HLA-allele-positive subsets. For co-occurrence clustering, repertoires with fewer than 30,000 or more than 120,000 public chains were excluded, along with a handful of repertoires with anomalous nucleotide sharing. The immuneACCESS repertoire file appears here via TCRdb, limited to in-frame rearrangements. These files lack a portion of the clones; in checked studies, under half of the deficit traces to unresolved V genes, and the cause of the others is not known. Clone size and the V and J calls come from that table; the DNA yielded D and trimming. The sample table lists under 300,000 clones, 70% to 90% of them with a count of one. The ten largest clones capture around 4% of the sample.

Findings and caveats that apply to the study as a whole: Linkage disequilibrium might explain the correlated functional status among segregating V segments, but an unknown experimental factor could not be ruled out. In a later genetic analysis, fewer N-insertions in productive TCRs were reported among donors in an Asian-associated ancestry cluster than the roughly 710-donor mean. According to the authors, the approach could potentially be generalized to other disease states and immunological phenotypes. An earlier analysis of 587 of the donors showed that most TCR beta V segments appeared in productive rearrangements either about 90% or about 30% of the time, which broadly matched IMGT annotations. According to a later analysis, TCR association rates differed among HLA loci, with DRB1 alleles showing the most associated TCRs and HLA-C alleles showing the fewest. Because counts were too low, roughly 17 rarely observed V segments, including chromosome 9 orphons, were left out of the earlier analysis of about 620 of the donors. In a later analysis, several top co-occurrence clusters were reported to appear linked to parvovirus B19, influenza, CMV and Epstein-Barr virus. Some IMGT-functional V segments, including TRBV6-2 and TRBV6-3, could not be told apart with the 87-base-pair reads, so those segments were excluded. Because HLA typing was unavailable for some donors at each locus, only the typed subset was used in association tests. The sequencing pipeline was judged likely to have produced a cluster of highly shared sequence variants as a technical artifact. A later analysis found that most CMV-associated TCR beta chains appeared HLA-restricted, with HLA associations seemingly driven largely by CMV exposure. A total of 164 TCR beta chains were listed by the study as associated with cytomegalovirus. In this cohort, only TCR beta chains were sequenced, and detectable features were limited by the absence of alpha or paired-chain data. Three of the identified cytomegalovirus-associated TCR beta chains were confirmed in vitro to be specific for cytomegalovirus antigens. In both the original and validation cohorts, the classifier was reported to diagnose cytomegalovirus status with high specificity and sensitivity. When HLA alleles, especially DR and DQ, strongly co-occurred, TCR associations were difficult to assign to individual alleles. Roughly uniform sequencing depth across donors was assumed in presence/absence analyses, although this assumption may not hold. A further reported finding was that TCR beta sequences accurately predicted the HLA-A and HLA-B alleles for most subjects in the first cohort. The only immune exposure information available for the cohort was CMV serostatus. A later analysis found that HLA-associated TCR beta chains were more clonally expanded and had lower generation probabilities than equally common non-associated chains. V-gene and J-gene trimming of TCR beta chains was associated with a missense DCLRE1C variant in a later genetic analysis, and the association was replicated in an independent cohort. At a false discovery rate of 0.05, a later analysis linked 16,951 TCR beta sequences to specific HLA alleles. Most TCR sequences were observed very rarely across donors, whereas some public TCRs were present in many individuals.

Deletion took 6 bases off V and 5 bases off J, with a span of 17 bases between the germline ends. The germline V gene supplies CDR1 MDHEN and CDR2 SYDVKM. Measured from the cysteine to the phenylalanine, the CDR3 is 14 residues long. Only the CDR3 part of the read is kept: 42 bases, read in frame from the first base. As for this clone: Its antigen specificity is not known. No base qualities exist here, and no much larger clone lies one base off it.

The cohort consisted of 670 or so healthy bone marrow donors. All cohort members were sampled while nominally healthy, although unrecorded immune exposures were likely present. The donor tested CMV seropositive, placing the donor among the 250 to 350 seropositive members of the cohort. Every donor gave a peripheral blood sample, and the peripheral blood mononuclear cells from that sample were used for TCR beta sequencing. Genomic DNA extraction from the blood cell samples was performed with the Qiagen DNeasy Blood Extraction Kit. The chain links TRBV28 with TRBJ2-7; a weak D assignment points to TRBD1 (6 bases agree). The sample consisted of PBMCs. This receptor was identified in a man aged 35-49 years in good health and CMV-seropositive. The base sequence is TGTGCCAGCAGCCTCGTCAGGGGCCCCAACGAGCAGTACTTC. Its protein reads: CASSLVRGPNEQYF.